This T cell receptor beta chain was identified in a study of T cell responses to AZD1222 COVID-19 vaccine. Findings of the study overall: Clonal diversity may have been underestimated, and the donors were mostly white British, with more females than males. Unmutated variant regions are reportedly targeted by nearly half of spike-specific TCRs. After the peak T cell response, and only then, were repertoires sampled.

This CDR3 spans 20 amino acids. Regarding this clone: Its antigen is still unknown.

The repertoire was sequenced with immunoSEQ multiplex PCR; TCRdb's copy has only in-frame clones and lacks some. The table lists 140,000 to 150,000 clones, around 88% of them singletons. The sequence came from an adult in good health. The sequencing here drew on peripheral blood, taken on day 0 of AZD1222 vaccination. The genes are TRBV21-1 and TRBJ1-5; TRBD1, the D gene given by the table, was not confirmed from the DNA. TRBV21-1 is a pseudogene locus. The CDR3 DNA reads as TGTGCCAGCAGCAAAGCGCTTTCAAACGAGGGGGCGCGGGCGGGACAGCCCCAGCATTTT. Its translation is CASSKALSNEGARAGQPQHF.